The entry below gives a single T cell receptor beta chain sequence along with its context. Its antigen is not yet known. No base quality values were provided; no much bigger clone lies one nucleotide off. The entry originates in a study of PD-1 blockade in classical Hodgkin lymphoma (dated by TCRdb to the early 2020s). Regarding the complete study: Nivolumab dosing was 3 mg/kg intravenously every 2 weeks, continuing until either disease progression or unacceptable toxicity. The study used CyTOF and TCR beta sequencing to define a peripheral blood immune signature of response to PD-1 blockade in classical Hodgkin lymphoma.

Overall study outcomes, separate from this receptor: The study was limited to a single clinical trial cohort, and causes of repertoire differences, possibly disease activity or prior therapy, remained undefined. Baseline TCR diversity was reported to be lower in newly diagnosed patients than in healthy donors and to be lower still in relapsed/refractory patients. By C4D1, a significant rise was seen in CD4+ TCR diversity but not in CD8+ TCR diversity (p=0.0027 vs p=0.16), and the rise was most apparent among complete responders (p=0.02). Trial patients achieving complete response had baseline diversity similar to newly diagnosed patients, whereas partial responders and progressors had significantly lower diversity. Lower diversity was seen in patients whose nivolumab began less than 1 year after ASCT, and these patients were left out of later analyses so that immune reconstitution would not confound the results.

Taken with the paper, the label for time point translates to: cycle 2 day 1 (C2D1) of nivolumab. Every trial patient had relapsed following autologous stem cell transplantation, and prior brentuximab vedotin exposure was what differed among cohorts A, B and C. The trial cohort included more than 55 patients with relapsed/refractory classical Hodgkin lymphoma, and each patient had a best overall response of complete response, partial response or progressive disease. Single-agent nivolumab was administered to trial patients in the multi-cohort phase II CheckMate 205 trial. An independent review committee assessed best overall response using the 2007 International Working Group response criteria. PBMCs from the trial were collected at three points: immediately before nivolumab initiation (C1D1), and during therapy at cycle 2 day 1 and cycle 4 day 1. After peripheral blood was drawn into 8 mL Vacutainer Cell Preparation Tubes, PBMCs were isolated by centrifugation and then cryopreserved.

Genomic DNA was isolated using the Qiagen DNeasy kit from unsorted PBMCs as well as from negatively selected CD4+ and CD8+ fractions. Using primers that anneal to V and J segments, immunoSEQ multiplex PCR amplified the TCR beta CDR3 regions. A synthetic immune receptor repertoire was used to minimize amplification bias, and any residual bias was removed computationally once sequencing was done. The paper's processing steps were these. Custom Python scripts were used to quantify repertoire diversity as the Shannon entropy index. Unsorted, CD4+ and CD8+ repertoires were analyzed separately, except in combined analyses where CD4+ and CD8+ sequences were merged in silico. Clonal expansion was defined as a frequency increase of at least 2-fold after treatment compared with C1D1, and clones undetected at baseline were assigned a pseudocount of 0.5. Singleton clones were defined as clones with 0 or 1 copy at C1D1, and non-singleton clones were defined as clones with 2 or more copies. By matching protein sequences in sorted samples from the same patient, clones expanded in unsorted samples were annotated as CD4+, CD8+ or unknown. Wilcoxon tests on paired samples were used to test diversity changes from C1D1 to C4D1. As stored in TCRdb, this immuneACCESS dataset retains in-frame rearrangements with V and J assigned. A fraction of the clones does not appear; measured against another copy, unresolved V genes explain less than half of the discrepancy, and the remainder lacks a known reason. The DNA was the basis for D and trimming; V, J and clone size are from that table. Across this sample there are 95,000 to 100,000 clones, with about 89% seen only once. The ten largest clones represent under 8.5% of the sample.

The clonotype comes from a human donor with classical Hodgkin lymphoma. The sequencing here drew on peripheral blood mononuclear cells (PBMCs), taken before the second cycle of nivolumab.

For the CDR3, the sequence is CASSPLAKTDTQYF. Read as DNA, the sequence is TGTGCCAGCAGTCCCTTGGCCAAAACAGATACGCAGTATTTT. Recombination joined TRBV28 with TRBJ2-3; too little of a D gene remains to name it. V drops 5 bases and J drops 3 bases, leaving 12 bases in between. Sequences MDHEN (CDR1) and SYDVKM (CDR2) are obtained from the germline V gene. Inclusive of the bounding cysteine and phenylalanine, the CDR3 is 14 residues long. The read is trimmed to its CDR3 DNA, 42 bases read in frame from base 1.